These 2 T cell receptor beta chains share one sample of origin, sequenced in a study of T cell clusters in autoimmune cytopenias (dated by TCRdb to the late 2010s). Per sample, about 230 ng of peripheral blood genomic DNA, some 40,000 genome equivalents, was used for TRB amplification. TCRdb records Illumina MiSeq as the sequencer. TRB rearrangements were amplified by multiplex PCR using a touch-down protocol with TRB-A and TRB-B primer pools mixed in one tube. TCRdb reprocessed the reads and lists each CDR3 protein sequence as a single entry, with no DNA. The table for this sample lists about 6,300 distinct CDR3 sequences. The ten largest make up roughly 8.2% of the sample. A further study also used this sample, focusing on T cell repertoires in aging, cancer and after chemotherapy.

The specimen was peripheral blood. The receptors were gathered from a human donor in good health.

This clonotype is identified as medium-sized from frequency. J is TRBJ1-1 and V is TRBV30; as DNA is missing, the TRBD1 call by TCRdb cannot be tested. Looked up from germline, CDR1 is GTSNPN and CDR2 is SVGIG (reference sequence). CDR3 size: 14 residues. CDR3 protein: CAWSSGARGTEAFF.

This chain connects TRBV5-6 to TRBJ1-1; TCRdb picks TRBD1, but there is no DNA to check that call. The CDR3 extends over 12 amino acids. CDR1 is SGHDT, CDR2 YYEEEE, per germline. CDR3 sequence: CASSYDRERAFF.